This entry lists 17 T cell receptor beta chains sequenced from one sample in a study of cytomegalovirus exposure and HLA in healthy donors. The PCR was carried out with 60 Vbeta primers and 13 Jbeta primers. Sequenced by immunoSEQ multiplex PCR; TCRdb stores in-frame clones only, minus some. Here the sample spans roughly 140,000 clones, roughly 79% being singletons. The sample comprised PBMCs. The receptors shown here come from a woman aged 25 to 45 in good health and CMV-seronegative.

Only a few counts were recorded for this clone. The chain couples TRBV11-1 to TRBJ2-7; D unresolved. V was pared by 4 bases and J by 3 bases, with 10 bases between. Germline V gene lookup returns CDR1 SGHAT and CDR2 FQDESV (reference sequence). This CDR3 is 13 amino acids long. The CDR3 DNA reads as TGTGCCAGCAGCTACCCAGAAGACTACGAGCAGTACTTC. This gives the protein CASSYPEDYEQYF.

The V and J genes are TRBV9 and TRBJ1-2; 8 positions match TRBD1. Germline V gene sequence: CDR1 SGDLS, CDR2 YYNGEE. J gave up 5 bases and V 1 base, and 7 bases lay outside the gene matches. The length of the CDR3 is 15 residues. The CDR3: CASSVTAGGLYGYTF. CDR3 bases: TGTGCCAGCAGCGTAACCGCAGGGGGCCTGTATGGCTACACCTTC. The full variable domain, its missing parts supplied by reference TRBV9 and TRBJ1-2, is DSGVTQTPKHLITATGQRVTLRCSPRSGDLSVYWYQQSLDQGLQFLIQYYNGEERAKGNILERFSAQQFPDLHSELNLSSLELGDSALYFCASSVTAGGLYGYTFGSGTRLTVV.

This rearrangement joins TRBV6-1 to TRBJ1-1, with D maybe TRBD1 (5 bases). CDR3 size: 13 residues. The germline CDR1 and CDR2 sequences are MNHNS and SASEGT. V lost 3 bases, J lost 3 bases, and 8 bases lay in between. The DNA of the CDR3 is TGTGCCAGCAGTGAGGGGGGTCACACTGAAGCTTTCTTT. Translating it yields CASSEGGHTEAFF.

The chain joins TRBV7-2 to TRBJ2-3; D is possibly TRBD2 (5 bases). Trimming took 4 bases from V and 0 from J, leaving 17 bases between them. Germline lookup yields CDR1 SGHTA and CDR2 FQGNSA. The CDR3 covers 17 residues. The CDR3 DNA reads TGTGCCAGCAGCTCTCGGTATCCTAGCACAAGCACAGATACGCAGTATTTT. This translates into CASSSRYPSTSTDTQYF.

This rearrangement joins TRBV6-1 to TRBJ1-1, with D possibly being TRBD1 (5 bases). The CDR3 spans 16 residues. V lost 0 bases and J lost 5, with 16 bases in between. The germline gives CDR1 MNHNS, CDR2 SASEGT. CDR3 in amino acids: CASSEASIGARTEAFF. The CDR3 nucleotides are TGTGCCAGCAGTGAAGCGTCTATAGGGGCGCGAACTGAAGCTTTCTTT.

V gene TRBV30 combines with J gene TRBJ1-2; a possible D gene is TRBD1 (5 bases). V lost 1 base, J lost 6 bases, and 12 bases lay in between. The CDR3 spans 13 residues. Germline-derived CDR1 and CDR2 are GTSNPN and SVGIG (reference sequence). The CDR3 reads CAWSGGGSNGYTF. The CDR3 bases are TGTGCCTGGAGTGGGGGGGGGAGTAATGGCTACACCTTC.

The CDR3 protein is CASSARGGEQYF. In DNA form, the CDR3 reads TGTGCCAGCAGTGCGCGGGGGGGCGAGCAGTACTTC. This chain joins TRBV6-5 and TRBJ2-7, with TRBD2 matching over 9 bases. This CDR3 comprises 12 residues. The J segment lost 6 bases and the V segment lost 5 bases, leaving 2 bases of the junction unmatched. In germline, CDR1 is MNHEY, CDR2 SVGAGI.

The chain joins TRBV5-8 to TRBJ2-3; TRBD2 is a possible D gene (6 bases). CDR3 length: 13 amino acids. V lost 10 bases to trimming and J lost 7 bases, with 19 bases between them. Germline values: CDR1 SGHTS, CDR2 YDEGEE. The CDR3 is CACHRTGVNTQYF. CDR3 nucleotide sequence: TGTGCCTGCCATCGGACGGGGGTTAATACGCAGTATTTT.

The chain recombines TRBV18 with TRBJ1-6; TRBD1 aligns across 9 bases. Germline V gene sequence: CDR1 KGHSH, CDR2 LQKENI. The CDR3 spans 16 residues. The J segment lost 8 bases and the V segment lost 1 base, leaving 6 bases of the junction unmatched. The CDR3 DNA is TGTGCCAGCTCACCACTTCCACAGGGGGCGGATTCACCCCTCCACTTT. Residues: CASSPLPQGADSPLHF.

The J gene is TRBJ2-5, the V gene TRBV5-1, with 14 bases aligning to TRBD2. V lost 4 bases and J lost 4; bases outside the gene matches: 18. The germline V gene encodes CDR1 SGHRS and CDR2 YFSETQ. CDR3 size: 20 residues. The CDR3 DNA reads TGCGCCAGCAGCCCCTGGACCTCCACAGGACTAGCGGGGGGTGGAGAGACCCAGTACTTC. Translated: CASSPWTSTGLAGGGETQYF.

The gene calls are TRBV7-9 and TRBJ2-1, with 7 bases fitting TRBD1. The germline CDR1 and CDR2 sequences are SEHNR and FQNEAQ (reference sequence). The CDR3 has 14 amino acids. V lost 5 bases and J lost 5; bases outside the gene matches: 6. In nucleotides, the CDR3 is TGTGCCAGCAGCCCAAGGGACAGAGACAATGAGCAGTTCTTC. Amino acids: CASSPRDRDNEQFF.

This chain joins TRBV7-9 and TRBJ1-1; D possibly corresponds to TRBD1 (6 bases). The germline V gene has CDR1 SEHNR and CDR2 FQNEAQ (reference sequence). The ends were cut back, 1 base at V and 0 bases at J, with 9 bases in the middle. This CDR3 is built from 15 residues. CDR3 DNA: TGTGCCAGCAGCTTAGGTAGGGGGATGAACACTGAAGCTTTCTTT. It encodes CASSLGRGMNTEAFF. Variable domain in full (rest from reference TRBV7-9 and TRBJ1-1): DTGVSQNPRHKITKRGQNVTFRCDPISEHNRLYWYRQTLGQGPEFLTYFQNEAQLEKSRLLSDRFSAERPKGSFSTLEIQRTEQGDSAMYLCASSLGRGMNTEAFFGQGTRLTVV.

The chain carries TRBV30 and TRBJ2-7, with unresolved D. In germline, CDR1 is GTSNPN, CDR2 SVGIG (reference sequence). The V and J ends lost 0 bases and 3 bases respectively, with 6 bases between them. This CDR3 spans 12 amino acids. CDR3 DNA: TGTGCCTGGAGTGTTAGTATCTACGAGCAGTACTTC. Translating gives CAWSVSIYEQYF.

This clone was seen only a few times. The chain uses TRBV2 and TRBJ2-1; 9 bases are a match to TRBD2. This CDR3 has 14 residues. V trimming: 4 bases; J trimming: 7 bases; junction bases outside the gene matches: 5. Germline lookup yields CDR1 SNHLY and CDR2 FYNNEI. The DNA of the CDR3 is TGTGCCAGCAGTGGCGGGGGGGCGCGTAATGAGCAGTTCTTC. Amino acids: CASSGGGARNEQFF.

This chain uses TRBV5-1 with TRBJ2-3; D is unclear. Germline values: CDR1 SGHRS, CDR2 YFSETQ. The CDR3 spans 12 residues. Trimming took off 5 bases at V and 2 bases at J, with 6 bases between the two ends. The CDR3 spells CASRQNTDTQYF. The CDR3 nucleotides read TGCGCCAGCAGACAAAACACAGATACGCAGTATTTT.

This clone was seen just once. The chain joins TRBV5-1 to TRBJ1-5, with D possibly TRBD1 on 5 matching bases. The CDR3 has 13 residues. V shed 0 bases and J shed 4 bases, with 5 bases lying between them. The germline gives CDR1 SGHRS, CDR2 YFSETQ. In DNA, the CDR3 is TGCGCCAGCAGCTTGGGACAGAATCAGCCCCAGCATTTT. Its protein product is CASSLGQNQPQHF. Complete variable domain (other parts from reference TRBV5-1 and TRBJ1-5): KAGVTQTPRYLIKTRGQQVTLSCSPISGHRSVSWYQQTPGQGLQFLFEYFSETQRNKGNFPGRFSGRQFSNSRSEMNVSTLELGDSALYLCASSLGQNQPQHFGDGTRLSIL.

In its sample, this clone was seen once. The chain has TRBV27 and TRBJ2-7; 7 bases line up with TRBD1. CDR3 length: 14 residues. CDR1 and CDR2 (germline): MNHEY, SMNVEV (reference sequence). Losses at the gene ends were 2 bases for V and 3 bases for J; bases not matched to a gene: 4. Here the CDR3 DNA reads TGTGCCAGCAGTTTAACGGGACAGTACTACGAGCAGTACTTC. This translates into CASSLTGQYYEQYF.